This TCR beta chain was retrieved from a study of T cell responses to AZD1222 COVID-19 vaccine. Study results and limitations: Only five or six AZD1222 recipients were seropositive at baseline. Nearly half of spike-specific TCRs reportedly target unmutated variant regions. The donors showed a predominance of white British ancestry and of females, with possible underestimation of clonal diversity.

Second-dose timings of about 4 or about 12 weeks were pooled. Germline CDR1 SGHNT, CDR2 YYREEE (reference sequence). Trimming took off 0 bases at V and 6 bases at J, with 12 bases between the two ends. The CDR3 sequence is 14 residues long. As regards this clone: No antigen is known for it.

Generated by immunoSEQ multiplex PCR, the TCRdb table keeps only in-frame clones and is missing some. The sample holds roughly 150,000 clones, about 87% seen once. Sequences were derived from peripheral blood, sampled 28 days after the second AZD1222 dose. V gene TRBV5-4 combines with J gene TRBJ1-2; D perhaps matches TRBD1 (6 bases). The origin of this receptor is an adult who received the AZD1222 COVID-19 vaccine. The CDR3 DNA reads as TGTGCCAGCAGCTTGGTGGACAGCATCGATGGCTACACCTTC. Protein: CASSLVDSIDGYTF.